A selection of T cell receptor beta chains follows, all from one sample in a study of blood T cell repertoires in COVID-19. Data came from immunoSEQ multiplex PCR; TCRdb stores just in-frame clones and leaves some out. The sample lists 70,000 or so clones, roughly 80% seen once, with approximately 15% in the top ten. Sequencing was performed on peripheral blood. The receptors originated from a man aged 55 to 70 with acute or convalescent COVID-19. CDR3s include the opening cysteine and the closing phenylalanine or tryptophan. Each record gives: J gene, V gene, clone size, D gene, CDR3 protein, CDR3 DNA. D genes are given only for firm matches. Clone size appears in some rows only: once, few, many, or a class for an expanded clone.

>TRBJ1-1|TRBV12-3/TRBV12-4|few|TRBD1
CASRGQQNTEAFF
TGTGCCAGCAGGGGACAGCAGAACACTGAAGCTTTCTTT
>TRBJ2-3|TRBV4-3|-|TRBD2
CASSLQAGGAGDTQYF
TGCGCCAGCAGCCTTCAAGCGGGGGGCGCGGGAGATACGCAGTATTTT
>TRBJ2-2|TRBV14|-|TRBD2
CASSQELLAGAGELFF
TGTGCCAGCAGCCAAGAACTACTAGCGGGCGCCGGGGAGCTGTTTTTT
>TRBJ2-5|TRBV10-1|-|-
CASSESTSYQETQYF
TGCGCCAGCAGTGAGTCAACATCGTACCAAGAGACCCAGTACTTC
>TRBJ1-2|TRBV5-1|-|TRBD1
CASSWYGQGGQVGYTF
TGCGCCAGCAGCTGGTATGGACAGGGAGGGCAGGTTGGCTACACCTTC
>TRBJ2-3|TRBV12-3/TRBV12-4|-|-
CASSTDVGFRYF
TGTGCCAGCAGTACAGACGTAGGATTTAGGTATTTT
>TRBJ2-1|TRBV7-9|-|-
CASSLLANEQFF
TGTGCCAGCAGCTTGTTGGCTAATGAGCAGTTCTTC
>TRBJ1-1|TRBV7-2|-|TRBD1
CASSRGQGTINTEAFF
TGTGCCAGCAGCCGGGGACAGGGGACCATCAACACTGAAGCTTTCTTT
>TRBJ2-2|TRBV5-4|once|-
CASSSEAGGELFF
TGTGCCAGCAGCTCGGAGGCCGGCGGGGAGCTGTTTTTT
>TRBJ2-3|TRBV11-2|-|-
CASSANRGTTDTQYF
TGTGCCAGCAGCGCCAATCGGGGGACCACAGATACGCAGTATTTT
>TRBJ1-1|TRBV5-6|-|-
CASSGGPIKNTEAFF
TGTGCCAGCAGCGGGGGCCCCATAAAGAACACTGAAGCTTTCTTT
>TRBJ1-2|TRBV5-1|-|-
CASRDAGISYGYTF
TGCGCCAGCAGGGATGCAGGGATCAGCTATGGCTACACCTTC
>TRBJ2-7|TRBV6-5|-|-
CASSYSGPRGEQYF
TGTGCCAGCAGTTACTCCGGGCCGCGGGGCGAGCAGTACTTC
>TRBJ2-2|TRBV11-2|-|-
CASSLLTGIAGELFF
TGTGCCAGCAGCTTACTTACAGGGATTGCCGGGGAGCTGTTTTTT
>TRBJ2-7|TRBV9|once|TRBD1
CASSVGGQGTHEQYF
TGTGCCAGCAGCGTAGGGGGACAGGGGACCCACGAGCAGTACTTC
>TRBJ2-1|TRBV9|-|TRBD2
CASSMWTSGENEQFF
TGTGCCAGCAGCATGTGGACTAGCGGGGAGAATGAGCAGTTCTTC
>TRBJ1-4|TRBV9|-|-
CASSVAGTYEKLFF
TGTGCCAGCAGCGTTGCAGGGACATATGAAAAACTGTTTTTT
>TRBJ1-1|TRBV15|-|TRBD1
CATSREMTGGVNTEAFF
TGTGCCACCAGCAGAGAAATGACAGGGGGGGTGAACACTGAAGCTTTCTTT
>TRBJ1-1|TRBV29-1|-|TRBD1
CSVRAGGTEAFF
TGCAGCGTTCGGGCAGGGGGAACTGAAGCTTTCTTT
>TRBJ1-2|TRBV19|-|-
CASIGGVGYTF
TGTGCCAGTATTGGGGGGGTTGGCTACACCTTC
>TRBJ2-1|TRBV19|-|-
CASSRREYNEQFF
TGTGCCAGTAGTAGGAGAGAATACAATGAGCAGTTCTTC
>TRBJ1-5|TRBV28|-|-
CASRTEDRSNQPQHF
TGTGCCAGCAGAACCGAGGACAGAAGCAATCAGCCCCAGCATTTT
>TRBJ2-2|TRBV9|-|TRBD2
CASSPDPGLAGAHWAGELFF
TGTGCCAGCAGCCCCGACCCGGGACTAGCGGGGGCCCATTGGGCCGGGGAGCTGTTTTTT
>TRBJ2-1|TRBV7-2|-|TRBD1
CASSFVAGTGYYNEQFF
TGTGCCAGCAGCTTTGTTGCCGGGACAGGGTACTACAATGAGCAGTTCTTC
>TRBJ2-2|TRBV5-5|-|TRBD1
CASSHRTGSNTGELFF
TGTGCCAGCAGCCATCGGACAGGGAGCAACACCGGGGAGCTGTTTTTT
>TRBJ2-2|TRBV9|-|-
CASSTGTNTGELFF
TGTGCCAGCAGCACCGGGACGAACACCGGGGAGCTGTTTTTT
>TRBJ2-1|TRBV7-8|-|-
CASSRIGDTYNEQFF
TGTGCCAGCAGCCGGATCGGGGACACCTACAATGAGCAGTTCTTC
>TRBJ2-7|TRBV9|-|-
CASSVGAGALNYEQYF
TGTGCCAGCAGCGTAGGTGCGGGGGCGCTAAACTACGAGCAGTACTTC
>TRBJ2-5|TRBV7-9|-|TRBD2
CASSLGLAGDTQETQYF
TGTGCCAGCAGCTTAGGGCTAGCGGGGGACACCCAAGAGACCCAGTACTTC
>TRBJ2-2|TRBV19|-|TRBD1
CASAGTGGSKELFF
TGTGCCAGTGCCGGGACAGGGGGCTCAAAGGAGCTGTTTTTT
>TRBJ2-3|TRBV6-5|-|TRBD1
CASSKGTGRTDTQYF
TGTGCCAGCAGTAAGGGGACAGGGAGGACAGATACGCAGTATTTT
>TRBJ2-3|TRBV11-3|-|-
CASSRTAGTDTQYF
TGTGCCAGCAGTCGTACCGCAGGGACAGATACGCAGTATTTT
>TRBJ1-2|TRBV6-5|few|TRBD1
CASSYWTGSPYGYTF
TGTGCCAGCAGTTACTGGACAGGGAGCCCCTATGGCTACACCTTC
>TRBJ2-7|TRBV19|-|TRBD1
CASSGPRTGGLYEQYF
TGTGCCAGTAGTGGACCTAGGACAGGGGGCTTGTACGAGCAGTACTTC
>TRBJ2-1|TRBV6-5|-|-
CASSYLEVDEQFF
TGTGCCAGCAGTTACCTCGAGGTCGATGAGCAGTTCTTC
>TRBJ2-7|TRBV10-3|-|TRBD2
CAISAGLAEYPQYF
TGTGCCATCAGTGCGGGGCTAGCGGAGTACCCGCAGTACTTC
>TRBJ2-5|TRBV4-3|-|-
CASSQAAGVRGTQYF
TGCGCCAGCAGCCAAGCGGCCGGAGTAAGAGGGACCCAGTACTTC
>TRBJ2-5|TRBV3-1/TRBV3-2|-|-
CVSSQEGGPKTQYF
TGTGTCAGCAGCCAAGAGGGGGGGCCTAAGACCCAGTACTTC
>TRBJ1-5|TRBV19|-|-
CASKGSGQAGNYQPQHF
TGTGCCAGTAAGGGTTCGGGTCAGGCGGGGAATTACCAGCCCCAGCATTTT
>TRBJ1-2|TRBV4-3|-|TRBD1
CASSRGTGVTNYGYTF
TGCGCCAGCAGCCGCGGAACAGGGGTTACTAACTATGGCTACACCTTC
>TRBJ1-6|TRBV18|-|TRBD1
CASSLGTGKNSPLHF
TGTGCCAGCTCACTTGGGACAGGGAAGAATTCACCCCTCCACTTT
>TRBJ1-1|TRBV7-9|many|-
CASSYSRETEAFF
TGTGCCAGCAGCTACTCTCGGGAAACTGAAGCTTTCTTT
>TRBJ1-2|TRBV30|few|-
CAYSRQVGGYTF
TGTGCCTACTCACGACAGGTGGGGGGCTACACCTTC
>TRBJ2-3|TRBV27|-|TRBD2
CASSLGLAGGQDTQYF
TGTGCCAGCAGCTTAGGACTAGCGGGGGGGCAAGATACGCAGTATTTT
>TRBJ2-1|TRBV7-3|-|TRBD1
CASSRDRGYNEQFF
TGTGCCAGCAGCCGGGACAGGGGCTACAATGAGCAGTTCTTC
>TRBJ2-7|TRBV5-1|once|TRBD1
CASSFTGTGGYEQYF
TGCGCCAGCAGCTTTACCGGGACAGGGGGCTACGAGCAGTACTTC